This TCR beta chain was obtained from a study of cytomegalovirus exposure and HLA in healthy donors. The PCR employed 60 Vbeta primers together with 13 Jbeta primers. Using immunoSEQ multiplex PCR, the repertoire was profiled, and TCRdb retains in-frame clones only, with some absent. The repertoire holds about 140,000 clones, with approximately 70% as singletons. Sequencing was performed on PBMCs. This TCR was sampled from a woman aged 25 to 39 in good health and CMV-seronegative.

CDR3 amino acids: CTSSPRGDHNSPLHF. CDR3 bases: TGTACCAGCAGCCCCCGGGGGGATCATAATTCACCCCTCCACTTT. The chain recombines TRBV7-2 with TRBJ1-6; D may be TRBD1 (5 bases). The CDR3 is 15 amino acids. Germline V gene lookup returns CDR1 SGHTA and CDR2 FQGNSA. V shed 5 bases and J shed 5 bases, with 13 bases lying between them.